These 3 T cell receptor beta chains came from one sample sequenced in a study of blood T cell repertoires in COVID-19. Sequencing was performed with immunoSEQ multiplex PCR; in TCRdb, only in-frame clones are kept and a portion is missing. The sample has over 50,000 clones; 65% to 85% are singletons. Sequencing used PBMCs or T cells enriched from blood (not recorded which). The receptors originated from a woman between 40 and 50 years old with acute COVID-19.

V and J are TRBV4-2 and TRBJ1-2; D is possibly TRBD1 (5 bases). Germline CDR1 is LGHNA and CDR2 is YNFKEQ. Trimming took off 0 bases at V and 4 bases at J, with 9 bases between the two ends. There are 14 residues in the CDR3. CDR3 DNA sequence: TGTGCCAGCAGCCAAGATGCAGGGCCCTATGGCTACACCTTC. Amino acid sequence: CASSQDAGPYGYTF.

This clone was seen a few times. The J gene is TRBJ1-4, the V gene TRBV7-8, with D perhaps matching TRBD1 (5 bases). V was clipped by 3 bases and J by 1 base, with 12 bases between them. The CDR3 has 16 amino acids. The germline gives CDR1 SGHVS, CDR2 FQNEAQ. This CDR3 reads CASSLSGSLTNEKLFF. The CDR3 DNA reads as TGTGCCAGCAGCTTGTCAGGGTCGCTAACTAATGAAAAACTGTTTTTT.

The V call is TRBV12-5, the J call TRBJ2-1, with 12 bases lining up with TRBD2. Trimming removed 5 bases from V and 1 base from J; junction bases left unmatched: 3. CDR3 length equals 16 residues. Germline CDR1 is LGHNT and CDR2 is FRNRAP. The CDR3 region is CASGNLAGGSYNEQFF. CDR3 DNA sequence: TGTGCTAGTGGTAATCTAGCGGGAGGGTCCTACAATGAGCAGTTCTTC.